The 9 T cell receptor beta chains below were found in one sample sequenced in a study of shared T cell receptors in the human thymus (dated by TCRdb to the early 2020s). The method behind the library was the immunoSEQ multiplex PCR assay. TCRdb took this table from immuneACCESS and kept in-frame rearrangements with V and J called. Such tables lack part of the clones; where checked against another copy, unresolved V genes explain under half of the gap, and the rest is unexplained. This sample gives some 700,000 clones in total; around 89% of them show up just once. 0.0095% to 0.012% of the sample goes to the ten largest clones. Separately, the same data were catalogued under a study of human thymus T cells.

Sequencing input: thymocytes. The receptors derive from a boy younger than two with a congenital heart defect. Donor details come from another sample of the same person, matched by shared clones.

The chain joins TRBV7-2 to TRBJ2-3; D is possibly TRBD1 (6 bases). The V end lost 3 bases, the J end lost 4 bases, and 11 bases lay between the germline ends. Germline V lookup: CDR1 SGHTA, CDR2 FQGNSA. CDR3 length equals 14 residues. CDR3 sequence reads: CASSFRGRPDTQYF. The DNA for the CDR3 is TGTGCCAGCAGCTTCAGGGGACGCCCAGATACGCAGTATTTT.

The rearrangement links TRBV7-6 to TRBJ1-1; 9 bases align to TRBD1. V was clipped by 5 bases and J by 3 bases; unmatched bases: 25. The CDR3 extends over 21 amino acids. CDR1 and CDR2 (germline): SGHVS, FNYEAQ. CDR3 amino acids: CASSGRPGTGKTREQDTEAFF. As DNA, the CDR3 is TGTGCCAGCAGCGGCAGGCCTGGGACAGGGAAGACCCGAGAGCAGGACACTGAAGCTTTCTTT.

The chain uses TRBV10-2 and TRBJ2-1; TRBD2 aligns across 12 bases. The CDR3 is 14 residues long. Germline trimming cut 5 bases from V and 9 bases from J; bases unmatched to any gene: 5. Germline CDR1 WSHSY, CDR2 SAAADI. CDR3 coding DNA: TGCGCCAGCAGTTCTAGCGGGAGGGCCGTTGAGCAGTTCTTC. Its protein product is CASSSSGRAVEQFF.

The V and J genes are TRBV27 and TRBJ1-2, with TRBD1 identical over 7 bases. V gave up 11 bases and J gave up 6 bases; unmatched junction bases: 6. CDR3 length: 11 residues. Germline V gene data show CDR1 as MNHEY and CDR2 as SMNVEV (reference sequence). In nucleotides, the CDR3 is TGTGCCGTCTCAGGGGGGAATGGCTACACCTTC. This encodes CAVSGGNGYTF.

The table lists this clone with a count of one. The chain uses TRBV5-1 and TRBJ1-3; no definite D call. V lost 1 base, J lost 4 bases, and 24 bases lay in between. The length of the CDR3 is 19 residues. Germline V gene sequence: CDR1 SGHRS, CDR2 YFSETQ. DNA for the CDR3: TGCGCCAGCAGCTTGCGGGTGTTAAGGCCCACGAGGAGGGGAAACACCATATATTTT. Its protein is CASSLRVLRPTRRGNTIYF.

The chain couples TRBV9 to TRBJ2-5; 9 bases line up with TRBD1. The CDR3 is 15 residues long. Germline trimming cut 0 bases from V and 4 bases from J; bases unmatched to any gene: 4. CDR1 and CDR2 (germline): SGDLS, YYNGEE. The CDR3 sequence: CASSVAHRGRETQYF. The CDR3 region has the DNA TGTGCCAGCAGCGTAGCCCACAGGGGGCGAGAGACCCAGTACTTC.

The DNA of the CDR3 is TGCGCCAGCAGCTTGCCCCCCAGGAACTACAATGAGCAGTTCTTC. It encodes CASSLPPRNYNEQFF. The rearrangement links TRBV5-1 to TRBJ2-1, with unresolved D. The germline V and J ends were trimmed by 1 base and 3 bases, with 11 bases remaining between them. Germline CDR1 is SGHRS and CDR2 is YFSETQ. The CDR3 spans 15 residues.

This chain uses TRBV28 with TRBJ2-1; TRBD1 might be the D (6 bases). The CDR3 has 14 amino acids. Germline V lookup: CDR1 MDHEN, CDR2 SYDVKM. Trimming cost V 6 bases and J 6 bases, with 15 bases left between them. The CDR3 coding sequence is TGTGCCAGCAGACCCAACAGGGAAACCAATGAGCAGTTCTTC. Its translation is CASRPNRETNEQFF.

The rearrangement joins TRBV27 to TRBJ2-1; 12 bases agree with TRBD2. The CDR3 covers 22 residues. J lost 8 bases, V lost 3 bases, and 26 bases had no gene match. Germline loops: CDR1 MNHEY, CDR2 SMNVEV (reference sequence). The CDR3 loop reads CASSLGQGPSGLAGSPEDEQFF. In DNA form, the CDR3 reads TGTGCCAGCAGTTTGGGACAGGGGCCCTCCGGACTAGCGGGATCCCCCGAGGATGAGCAGTTCTTC.